Shown below are 15 T cell receptor beta chains from a single sample sequenced in a study of chemoradiotherapy in HPV16-positive cancers. Libraries were prepared by immunoSEQ multiplex PCR; TCRdb keeps only in-frame clonotypes and omits some of them. The sample includes 12,000 or so clones, approximately 87% of them seen just once. The sequences come from blood, collected from a patient who underwent chemoradiotherapy. These receptor sequences come from a human donor with HPV-associated anogenital cancer.

The V gene is TRBV5-5, the J gene TRBJ2-7; no reliable D call. Germline CDR1 is SGHKS and CDR2 is YYEKEE (reference sequence). Trimming pared 4 bases from V and 2 bases from J, leaving 7 bases between. The CDR3 consists of 12 residues. The CDR3 DNA reads TGTGCCAGCAGCCCCCCAGCCTACGAGCAGTACTTC. It translates to CASSPPAYEQYF.

The V gene is TRBV18, the J gene TRBJ1-1; tentative D call: TRBD1 (6 bases). The CDR3 extends over 14 amino acids. Germline V gene lookup returns CDR1 KGHSH and CDR2 LQKENI. V was clipped by 2 bases and J by 4 bases, with 11 bases between them. The CDR3 nucleotides are TGTGCCAGCTCACCAGGAGAGGGGGTCACTGAAGCTTTCTTT. Protein product: CASSPGEGVTEAFF.

The J gene is TRBJ2-3, the V gene TRBV2, with D possibly being TRBD1 or TRBD2 (6 bases each). V lost 3 bases and J 0 bases, leaving 10 bases between the germline ends. The CDR3 contains 15 residues. The V gene's germline CDR1 is SNHLY and CDR2 FYNNEI. CDR3 nucleotide sequence: TGTGCCAGCAGTGACGGAGGGGGAAGCACAGATACGCAGTATTTT. Translated: CASSDGGGSTDTQYF.

This sequence joins TRBV19 and TRBJ1-2; D is possibly TRBD1 (5 bases). This CDR3 contains 13 residues. Germline V CDR1 and CDR2: LNHDA, SQIVND (reference sequence). V lost 7 bases and J 4 bases, leaving 13 bases between the germline ends. The CDR3 DNA reads TGTGCCAGTAAGGCCGCAGGGAGCTATGGCTACACCTTC. It is translated as CASKAAGSYGYTF.

The chain combines TRBV19 with TRBJ2-7; 7 bases line up with TRBD2. V dropped 3 bases and J dropped 3; count of bases not matched to a gene: 8. CDR1 is LNHDA and CDR2 is SQIVND in the germline V gene (reference sequence). The CDR3 contains 15 residues. CDR3 sequence: CASSIGTGGSYEQYF. The CDR3, as DNA: TGTGCCAGTAGTATTGGAACAGGCGGGAGCTACGAGCAGTACTTC. Together with reference TRBV19 and TRBJ2-7, the CDR3 gives the full variable domain: DGGITQSPKYLFRKEGQNVTLSCEQNLNHDAMYWYRQDPGQGLRLIYYSQIVNDFQKGDIAEGYSVSREKKESFPLTVTSAQKNPTAFYLCASSIGTGGSYEQYFGPGTRLTVT.

This sequence joins TRBV5-1 and TRBJ2-7; 9 bases align to TRBD1. This CDR3 has 15 residues. V lost 0 bases to trimming and J lost 7 bases; unmatched junction nucleotides: 8. Germline CDR1 SGHRS, CDR2 YFSETQ. Here the CDR3 DNA reads TGCGCCAGCAGCTTGGTAACAGGGGGCGCGGAGGAGCAGTACTTC. Protein sequence: CASSLVTGGAEEQYF.

The V and J genes are TRBV7-9 and TRBJ1-1; the match to TRBD1 covers 7 bases. The trim removed 5 bases at V and 3 bases at J, leaving 18 bases unmatched. The V gene's germline CDR1 is SEHNR and CDR2 FQNEAQ (reference sequence). This CDR3 comprises 18 residues. CDR3 in amino acids: CASSDIMPTDREDTEAFF. The CDR3 bases are TGTGCCAGCAGCGATATCATGCCTACCGACAGGGAAGACACTGAAGCTTTCTTT.

The table lists this clone with a count of one. The chain carries TRBV7-2 and TRBJ1-4; no definite D call. The CDR3 consists of 13 residues. Germline V gives CDR1 SGHTA, CDR2 FQGNSA. Trimming removed 6 bases at V and 8 bases at J, with 13 bases between. The CDR3, as DNA: TGTGCCAGCAGTTGGAGGGTACGCGAAAAACTGTTTTTT. This sequence encodes CASSWRVREKLFF.

The genes are TRBV15 and TRBJ1-3; the D is unclear. The V end lost 4 bases, the J end lost 0 bases, and 7 bases lay between the germline ends. The length of the CDR3 is 14 residues. CDR1 is LNHNV, CDR2 YYDKDF, per germline (reference sequence). The DNA of the CDR3 is TGTGCCACCAGCATGCCTTCCTCTGGAAACACCATATATTTT. Protein: CATSMPSSGNTIYF.

The rearrangement uses TRBV6-5 and TRBJ1-3; 11 bases match TRBD1. Germline loops: CDR1 MNHEY, CDR2 SVGAGI. The CDR3 spans 14 residues. With 6 bases clipped from V and 9 bases from J, the junction kept 7 bases outside the gene matches. CDR3 protein: CASSEGQGVGTIYF. The CDR3 DNA is TGTGCCAGCAGCGAGGGACAGGGGGTTGGCACCATATATTTT.

The V call is TRBV30, the J call TRBJ1-2, with D possibly being TRBD1 (5 bases). V shed 0 bases and J shed 7 bases, with 12 bases lying between them. The V gene's germline CDR1 is GTSNPN and CDR2 SVGIG (reference sequence). The CDR3 is made up of 13 amino acids. This chain's CDR3 is CAWSVLGDPGYTF. CDR3 in DNA: TGTGCCTGGAGTGTACTCGGGGACCCTGGCTACACCTTC.

The J gene is TRBJ2-5, the V gene TRBV12-5, with TRBD1 matching 11 bases. The V gene end was trimmed by 5 bases and the J gene end by 7 bases; junction bases not matched to a gene: 6. This CDR3 is built from 14 residues. In germline, CDR1 is LGHNT, CDR2 FRNRAP. CDR3 nucleotides: TGTGCTAGTGGTGAAGGGACAGGGGGGGTGACCCAGTACTTC. Its translation: CASGEGTGGVTQYF.

The J gene is TRBJ2-5, the V gene TRBV7-9, with D perhaps TRBD1 (5 bases). V shed 2 bases and J shed 1 base, with 5 bases lying between them. The CDR3 loop spans 13 amino acids. Germline V CDR1 and CDR2: SEHNR, FQNEAQ (reference sequence). CDR3: CASSLQGQETQYF. The CDR3 region has the DNA TGTGCCAGCAGCTTACAGGGCCAAGAGACCCAGTACTTC.

V and J are TRBV19 and TRBJ2-3; 9 nucleotides match TRBD2. Unmatched junction bases numbered 1, after V lost 3 bases and J lost 0 bases. This CDR3 spans 15 amino acids. The germline V gene has CDR1 LNHDA and CDR2 SQIVND (reference sequence). CDR3 in amino acids: CASSIAGGSTDTQYF. In DNA, the CDR3 is TGTGCCAGTAGTATTGCGGGGGGGAGCACAGATACGCAGTATTTT.

This chain connects TRBV6-5 to TRBJ2-3, with TRBD2 as a possible D gene (5 bases). V was trimmed by 5 bases and J by 4 bases, leaving 13 bases between them. CDR1 is MNHEY and CDR2 is SVGAGI in the germline V gene. The CDR3 totals 14 residues. CDR3 in DNA: TGTGCCAGCAGTCGGACTGTTTCAGCAGATACGCAGTATTTT. This sequence encodes CASSRTVSADTQYF.